This TCR beta chain is drawn from a study of blood T cell repertoires in COVID-19. Study as a whole: T cells, B-cell-depleted T cells, or PBMCs supplied cDNA or gDNA.

With 4 bases removed from V and 1 base from J, the gap between germline ends came to 12 bases. Germline V gene sequence: CDR1 LGHDT, CDR2 YNNKEL (reference sequence). This CDR3 has 15 amino acids. Enrollment of patients from Seattle took place during active infection, with longitudinal follow-up. Here immunoSEQ multiplex PCR was the method, and the copy in TCRdb shows in-frame clones only, minus some. The sample holds approximately 440,000 clones, 70% to 90% seen once. The genes are TRBV3-1 (or the pseudogene TRBV3-2) and TRBJ2-3, with TRBD1 as a possible D gene (6 bases). Sequences were obtained from peripheral blood. This sequence was found in a woman between 45 and 65 years old with COVID-19, enrolled during active disease. CDR3 in amino acids: CASSLRGGGTDTQYF. Written as DNA, the CDR3 is TGTGCCAGCAGCCTTAGAGGGGGAGGCACAGATACGCAGTATTTT.